This T cell receptor beta chain was identified during a study of blood T cells in healthy people across ages. Findings and limits, study-wide: Across samples, TCR beta diversity tracked strongly with naive T cell percentage. Leaving the PBMCs unsorted stopped any conclusive comparison of naive versus antigen-experienced cells. Shifts in expanded clonotypes may have been confounded by donor CMV status, which was unknown.

Between the trimmed V and J ends, which lost 0 bases and 6 bases, there was a span of 11 bases. This CDR3 spans 14 amino acids. Germline values: CDR1 SEHNR, CDR2 FQNEAQ (reference sequence). A second PCR of about 7 to 11 cycles used a sample-barcoded 5' primer and a J-beta primer mix. Each of the cDNA molecules was tagged by a template-switch adaptor with 12 random nucleotides. TCRdb recomputed calls from the 5' RACE reads with MiXCR, one row per CDR3 protein. The sample records fewer than 800,000 distinct CDR3 sequences, approximately 25% being singletons. This clonotype occurred a few times. Its antigen is undetermined. In addition, the sample was reused for a study of T cells of mothers and their children.

The rearrangement links TRBV7-9 to TRBJ1-2; D is perhaps TRBD1 (6 bases). The sequence was obtained from a boy aged 5 to 17 in good health. Sequences were obtained from blood. In DNA form, the CDR3 reads TGTGCCAGCAGCTTAGCGGTGGCAGGGGATGGCTACACCTTC. It codes for CASSLAVAGDGYTF.